Following are 23 T cell receptor beta chains from one sample sequenced in a study of vaccination and CD4 T cells after COVID-19. Sequenced with the Oncomine TCR Beta short-read assay was DNA taken from cultured CD4+ T cells. TCRdb ran MiXCR on the PCR reads and lists one entry per CDR3 protein. The sample contains 25,000 to 30,000 distinct CDR3 sequences, about two thirds of which appear only once. This sample's treatment: roughly 10-day PBMC culture with coronavirus spike peptide pools or control peptides (ViraFEST assay). These receptors are not linked to any known antigen. The source material was CD4+ T cells from blood, cultured in vitro, sampled after SARS-CoV-2 vaccination. Receptors were obtained from a human donor who received a COVID-19 vaccine.

This sequence joins TRBV19 and TRBJ2-1; 14 nucleotides align to TRBD2. The CDR3 runs 15 residues. From germline, CDR1 is LNHDA and CDR2 SQIVND (reference sequence). V lost 4 bases and J lost 10; bases outside the gene matches: 6. The CDR3 DNA is TGTGCCAGTAGTACTGGACTAGCGGGGGGAGAGGAGCAGTTCTTC. It specifies CASSTGLAGGEEQFF. The full variable domain, with the rest looked up from reference TRBV19 and TRBJ2-1, is DGGITQSPKYLFRKEGQNVTLSCEQNLNHDAMYWYRQDPGQGLRLIYYSQIVNDFQKGDIAEGYSVSREKKESFPLTVTSAQKNPTAFYLCASSTGLAGGEEQFFGPGTRLTVL.

The chain employs TRBV5-6 and TRBJ1-5; 9 nucleotides agree with TRBD1. J was trimmed by 7 bases and V by 4 bases; bases with no gene match: 3. CDR3 size: 13 residues. Germline V gene lookup returns CDR1 SGHDT and CDR2 YYEEEE. The CDR3 loop is CASSRTGEQPQHF. The DNA of the CDR3 is TGTGCCAGCAGCCGGACAGGGGAACAGCCCCAGCATTTT. Full variable domain (remainder filled in from reference TRBV5-6 and TRBJ1-5): DAGVTQSPTHLIKTRGQQVTLRCSPKSGHDTVSWYQQALGQGPQFIFQYYEEEERQRGNFPDRFSGHQFPNYSSELNVNALLLGDSALYLCASSRTGEQPQHFGDGTRLSIL.

This clonotype was counted only a few times. The chain links TRBV12-5 to TRBJ1-5; 7 bases match TRBD1. CDR1 and CDR2 from the germline V gene are LGHNT and FRNRAP. CDR3 length equals 15 residues. With 7 bases clipped from V and 0 bases from J, the junction kept 6 bases outside the gene matches. The CDR3 is CASAKTGDSNQPQHF. In nucleotides, the CDR3 is TGTGCTAGTGCCAAAACAGGGGATAGCAATCAGCCCCAGCATTTT. Full variable domain (outside the CDR3, taken from reference TRBV12-5 and TRBJ1-5): DARVTQTPRHKVTEMGQEVTMRCQPILGHNTVFWYRQTMMQGLELLAYFRNRAPLDDSGMPKDRFSAEMPDATLATLKIQPSEPRDSAVYFCASAKTGDSNQPQHFGDGTRLSIL.

The chain combines TRBV7-3 with TRBJ2-4, with 13 bases fitting TRBD2. J was trimmed by 0 bases and V by 5 bases; bases with no gene match: 7. Germline V gene sequence: CDR1 SGHTA, CDR2 FQGTGA. This CDR3 has 18 residues. CDR3 in DNA: TGTGCCAGCAGCCCGACTAGCGGGGGGACCCTAGCCAAAAACATTCAGTACTTC. Residues: CASSPTSGGTLAKNIQYF. Using reference TRBV7-3 and TRBJ2-4 for the parts outside the CDR3, the full variable domain is GAGVSQTPSNKVTEKGKYVELRCDPISGHTALYWYRQSLGQGPEFLIYFQGTGAADDSGLPNDRFFAVRPEGSVSTLKIQRTERGDSAVYLCASSPTSGGTLAKNIQYFGAGTRLSVL.

A single count supports this clonotype. The chain has TRBV2 and TRBJ1-3, with D possibly being TRBD1 (5 bases). Germline CDR1 reads SNHLY; CDR2 reads FYNNEI. Between the trimmed V and J ends, which lost 8 bases and 0 bases, there was a span of 11 bases. CDR3 size: 14 residues. The CDR3 sequence is CASVRDFSGNTIYF. DNA of the CDR3: TGTGCCAGCGTAAGGGACTTCTCTGGAAACACCATATATTTT.

The chain uses TRBV20-1 and TRBJ2-7; D not certain. Between the trimmed V and J ends, which lost 0 bases and 2 bases, there was a span of 2 bases. Germline CDR1 is DFQATT and CDR2 is SNEGSKA (reference sequence). This CDR3 has 11 residues. The CDR3 reads CSARDTYEQYF. CDR3 nucleotide sequence: TGCAGTGCTAGAGACACCTACGAGCAGTACTTC.

The chain combines TRBV5-6 with TRBJ2-7; D may be TRBD1 or TRBD2 (5 bases each). The V gene lost 4 bases and the J gene lost 3 bases, with 14 bases spanning the gap. The CDR3 is 14 residues long. CDR1 is SGHDT and CDR2 is YYEEEE in the germline V gene. The CDR3 here is CASSPAAQVYEQYF. The DNA for the CDR3 is TGTGCCAGCAGCCCAGCGGCACAGGTCTACGAGCAGTACTTC.

Points on this clonotype: An end of the junction differs from the germline gene, which may be a read error. The chain recombines TRBV7-9 with TRBJ1-1, with D uncertain. Germline V gives CDR1 SEHNR, CDR2 FQNEAQ (reference sequence). CDR3 length equals 12 residues. CDR3 region: CASSLLGTEAFF. In nucleotides, the CDR3 is TGCGCCAGCAGCTTGTTAGGCACTGAAGCTTTCTTT.

The J gene is TRBJ1-6, the V gene TRBV29-1, with unresolved D. V gave up 0 bases and J gave up 4 bases, with 4 bases separating them. The CDR3 contains 13 residues. Per the germline V gene, CDR1 is SQVTM and CDR2 is ANQGSEA. CDR3 nucleotide sequence: TGCAGCGTTGAAGAGAATTATAATTCACCCCTCCACTTT. This encodes CSVEENYNSPLHF.

The chain joins TRBV7-9 to TRBJ2-1; D might be TRBD1 (5 bases). Germline V CDR1 and CDR2: SEHNR, FQNEAQ (reference sequence). Trimming stripped 11 bases from V and 4 bases from J, with 12 bases between. This CDR3 contains 12 residues. The CDR3 reads CAGRTTYNEQFF. The CDR3 DNA reads as TGTGCCGGTAGGACAACATACAATGAGCAGTTCTTC.

The V call is TRBV15, the J call TRBJ2-3; 10 positions match TRBD2. The germline gives CDR1 LNHNV, CDR2 YYDKDF (reference sequence). J lost 5 bases, V lost 1 base, and 6 bases had no gene match. This CDR3 is built from 16 residues. Here the CDR3 DNA reads TGTGCCACCAGCAGAGTGCAGCGGGGGGGCATAGATACGCAGTATTTT. Translating it yields CATSRVQRGGIDTQYF. Together with reference TRBV15 and TRBJ2-3, the CDR3 gives the full variable domain: DAMVIQNPRYQVTQFGKPVTLSCSQTLNHNVMYWYQQKSSQAPKLLFHYYDKDFNNEADTPDNFQSRRPNTSFCFLDIRSPGLGDTAMYLCATSRVQRGGIDTQYFGPGTRLTVL.

This clonotype was seen more than once but under ten times. This chain links TRBV30 with TRBJ2-7, with 9 positions matching TRBD1. The CDR3 runs to 16 residues. After removal of 4 bases from V and 2 bases from J, the junction contained 12 bases not matched to a gene. Germline-derived CDR1 and CDR2 are GTSNPN and SVGIG (reference sequence). The CDR3 region has the DNA TGTGCCTGGAACCTCGGAAGGACAGGGGCGGCCTACGAGCAGTACTTC. It encodes CAWNLGRTGAAYEQYF.

The rearrangement joins TRBV29-1 to TRBJ1-1; weak D call: TRBD1 (6 bases). V shed 6 bases and J shed 1 base, with 18 bases lying between them. From germline, CDR1 is SQVTM and CDR2 ANQGSEA. The CDR3 runs to 15 residues. The CDR3 here is CSVLGAFRGNTEAFF. In DNA form, the CDR3 reads TGCAGCGTCCTGGGGGCCTTTAGGGGGAACACTGAAGCTTTCTTT.

The rearrangement joins TRBV19 to TRBJ1-3; D is unclear. The germline CDR1 and CDR2 sequences are LNHDA and SQIVND (reference sequence). Trimming cost V 10 bases and J 0 bases, with 10 bases left between them. This CDR3 comprises 13 residues. CDR3 nucleotides: TGTGCCACCGGCGGGGACTCTGGAAACACCATATATTTT. Translated, it gives CATGGDSGNTIYF.

V is TRBV24-1 and J is TRBJ2-3; D is undetermined. The CDR3 loop spans 13 amino acids. The V end lost 6 bases, the J end lost 1 base, and 7 bases lay between the germline ends. Germline assignment: CDR1 KGHDR and CDR2 SFDVKD. Here the CDR3 reads CATSSYGTDTQYF. DNA for the CDR3: TGTGCCACCAGTAGTTACGGCACAGATACGCAGTATTTT.

This rearrangement joins TRBV30 to TRBJ1-5; TRBD1 matches at 9 bases. The CDR3 is made up of 14 amino acids. Looked up from germline, CDR1 is GTSNPN and CDR2 is SVGIG (reference sequence). The V segment lost 3 bases and the J segment 4 bases; nucleotides outside the gene matches: 4. The CDR3 nucleotides are TGTGCCTGGAGGGTTGGGACAGGGAATCAGCCCCAGCATTTT. It is translated as CAWRVGTGNQPQHF.

CDR3 protein: CAWKVGATYTEAFF. Written as DNA, the CDR3 is TGTGCCTGGAAAGTTGGGGCGACTTACACTGAAGCTTTCTTT. This chain links TRBV30 with TRBJ1-1; D possibly corresponds to TRBD1 (5 bases). CDR3 size: 14 residues. Germline CDR1 is GTSNPN and CDR2 is SVGIG (reference sequence). The V end lost 4 bases, the J end lost 3 bases, and 15 bases lay between the germline ends.

V usage is TRBV6-1 and J usage is TRBJ1-6; D possibly corresponds to TRBD1 (5 bases). From germline, CDR1 is MNHNS and CDR2 SASEGT. This CDR3 has 13 amino acids. Trimming removed 8 bases from V and 6 bases from J, with 11 bases in between. The CDR3 spells CASCWDGNSPLHF. The CDR3, as DNA: TGTGCCAGCTGCTGGGACGGTAATTCACCCCTCCACTTT.

This chain connects TRBV30 to TRBJ1-2; possible D gene TRBD1, 5 bases. This CDR3 is built from 13 residues. V was shortened by 0 bases and J by 4 bases, with 9 bases between the two germline ends. The germline V gene encodes CDR1 GTSNPN and CDR2 SVGIG (reference sequence). CDR3 coding DNA: TGTGCCTGGAGTGTACAGGAACTCTATGGCTACACCTTC. The encoded protein is CAWSVQELYGYTF.

As DNA, the CDR3 is TGTGCCACCAGCAGGGCGGCTAATGAAAAACTGTTTTTT. This sequence encodes CATSRAANEKLFF. This rearrangement joins TRBV15 to TRBJ1-4; the D is unclear. Germline V lookup: CDR1 LNHNV, CDR2 YYDKDF (reference sequence). The CDR3 runs to 13 residues. Between the trimmed V and J ends, which lost 3 bases and 3 bases, there was a span of 5 bases.

As DNA, the CDR3 is TGTGCCAGCAGCTTAGGAGGGGACGGTCAGCCCCAGCATTTT. It translates to CASSLGGDGQPQHF. The chain uses TRBV7-8 and TRBJ1-5, with D perhaps TRBD1 (5 bases). Trimming removed 1 base from V and 6 bases from J, with 10 bases in between. There are 14 residues in the CDR3. Germline CDR1 SGHVS, CDR2 FQNEAQ.

The table lists this clonotype with a count of one. This chain connects TRBV7-3 to TRBJ2-1; TRBD1 agrees at 7 bases. This CDR3 spans 16 amino acids. Losses at the gene ends were 5 bases for V and 0 bases for J; bases not matched to a gene: 7. Looked up from germline, CDR1 is SGHTA and CDR2 is FQGTGA. For the CDR3, the DNA is TGTGCCAGCAGCCTCCTCCGGGACAGCTCCTACAATGAGCAGTTCTTC. Translation gives CASSLLRDSSYNEQFF.

The gene calls are TRBV20-1 and TRBJ1-2; 9 nucleotides agree with TRBD1. After removal of 3 bases from V and 11 bases from J, the junction contained 28 bases not matched to a gene. Germline V gene sequence: CDR1 DFQATT, CDR2 SNEGSKA (reference sequence). CDR3 length equals 19 residues. The CDR3 DNA sequence: TGCAGTGCTAGTCCTTTGATAAAAAGTGCCGGGACAGGGTTCACAGCGTACACCTTC. This translates into CSASPLIKSAGTGFTAYTF.